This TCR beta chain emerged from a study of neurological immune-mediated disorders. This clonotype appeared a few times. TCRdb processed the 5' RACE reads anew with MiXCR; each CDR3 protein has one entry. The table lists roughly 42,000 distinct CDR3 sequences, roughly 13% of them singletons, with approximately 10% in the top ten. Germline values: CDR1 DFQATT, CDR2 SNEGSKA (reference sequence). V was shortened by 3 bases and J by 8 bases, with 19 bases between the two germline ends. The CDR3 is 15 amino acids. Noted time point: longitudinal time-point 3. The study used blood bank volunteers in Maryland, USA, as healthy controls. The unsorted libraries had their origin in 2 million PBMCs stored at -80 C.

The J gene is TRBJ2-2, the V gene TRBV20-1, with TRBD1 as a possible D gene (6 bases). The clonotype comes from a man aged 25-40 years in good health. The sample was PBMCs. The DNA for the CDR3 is TGCAGTGCTAGGGAAATTCGGACAGTGACAGGGGAGCTGTTTTTT. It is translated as CSAREIRTVTGELFF.